Included here is one TCR beta chain sequence, with context. The antigen is unknown. The data belong to a study of T cell responses to AZD1222 COVID-19 vaccine. Study observations and caveats: Nearly half of spike-specific TCRs reportedly target variant regions that are unmutated in the B.1.351 and B.1.1.7 variants. There were repertoire samples only from the period after the peak T cell response. The span of vaccine-associated CD4 TCRs extended across spike, with dominance at 160-218 and 743-854.

TCRdb's copy holds only in-frame clones and misses some; the assay was immunoSEQ multiplex PCR. This table has 150,000 to 180,000 clones, 86% appearing once. This CDR3 has 16 amino acids. V lost 5 bases to trimming and J lost 1 base; unmatched junction nucleotides: 9. From germline, CDR1 is LNHDA and CDR2 SQIVND (reference sequence). The chain is built from TRBV19 and TRBJ1-1; 8 bases match TRBD1. Sequencing was performed on peripheral blood, taken on day 0 of MenACWY control vaccination. This receptor was identified in an adult in good health. This CDR3 reads CASSVGTGFRNTEAFF. The CDR3 DNA sequence: TGTGCCAGTAGTGTCGGGACAGGTTTCCGGAACACTGAAGCTTTCTTT.